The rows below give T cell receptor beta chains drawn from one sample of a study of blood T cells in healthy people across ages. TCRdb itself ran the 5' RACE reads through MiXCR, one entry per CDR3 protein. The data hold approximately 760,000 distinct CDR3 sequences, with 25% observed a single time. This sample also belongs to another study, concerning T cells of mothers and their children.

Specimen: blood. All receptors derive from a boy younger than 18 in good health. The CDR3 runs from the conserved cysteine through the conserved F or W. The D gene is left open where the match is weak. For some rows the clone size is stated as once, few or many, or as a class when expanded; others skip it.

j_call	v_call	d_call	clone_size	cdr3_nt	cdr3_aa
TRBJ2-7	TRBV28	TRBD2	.	TGTGCCAGCAGTTTTGCGAGCGGGATCGGGCAGTACTTC	CASSFASGIGQYF
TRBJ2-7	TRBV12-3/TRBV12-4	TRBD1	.	TGTGCCAGCAGTACACAGGGGGTCGGGCCGTCCTACGAGCAGTACTTC	CASSTQGVGPSYEQYF
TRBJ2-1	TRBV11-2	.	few	TGTGCCAGCAGCTTAGACGTGACAGGTAATGAGCAGTTCTTC	CASSLDVTGNEQFF
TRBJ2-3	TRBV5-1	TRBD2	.	TGCGCCAGCAGCTTTAGCGGGGGGACCCTCACAGATACGCAGTATTTT	CASSFSGGTLTDTQYF
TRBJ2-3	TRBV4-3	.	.	TGCGCCAGCAGCCTGACACTCGGGCGAGATACGCAGTGTTTT	CASSLTLGRDTQCF
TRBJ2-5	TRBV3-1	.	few	TGTGCCAGCAGCCAATTCCAACGTGGGGAGACCCAGTACTTC	CASSQFQRGETQYF
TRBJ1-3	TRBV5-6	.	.	TGTGCCAGCAGTTACGCTACAAACACCATATATTTT	CASSYATNTIYF
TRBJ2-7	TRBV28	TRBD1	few	TGTGCAATTAAACAGGGGATGAGGGGCGAGCAGTACTTC	CAIKQGMRGEQYF
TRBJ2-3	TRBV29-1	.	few	TGCAGCGTTGAAGTAATTGCGGGGCCTTCGGATACGCAGTATTTT	CSVEVIAGPSDTQYF
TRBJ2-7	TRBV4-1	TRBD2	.	TGCGCCAGCGGCCAAAATCTAGCGGGAGTCGAGCAGTACTTC	CASGQNLAGVEQYF
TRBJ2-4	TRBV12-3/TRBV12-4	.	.	TGTGCCAGCAGTAATCGCTTAGCCAAAAACATTCAGTACTTC	CASSNRLAKNIQYF
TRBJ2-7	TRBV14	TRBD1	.	TGTGCTAGCAGTCAGGACAGGGTGAACGAGCAGTACTTC	CASSQDRVNEQYF
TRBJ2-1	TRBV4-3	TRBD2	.	TGCGCCAGCAGCCCTGATGGGCGCGGGGGGGACACCTACAATGAGCAGTTCTTC	CASSPDGRGGDTYNEQFF
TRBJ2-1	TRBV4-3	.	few	TGCGCCAGCAGCCAAGATCGCGGCTTCCCCTACAATGAGCAGTTCTTC	CASSQDRGFPYNEQFF
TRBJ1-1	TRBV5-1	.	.	TGCGCCAGCAGTCCGTCCGGGACGGGGAACACTGGAGCTTTCTTT	CASSPSGTGNTGAFF
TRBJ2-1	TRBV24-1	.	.	TGTGCCACCAGTGATTTGGGGTCGGGGTCGGGAGTCAATGAGCAGTTCTTC	CATSDLGSGSGVNEQFF
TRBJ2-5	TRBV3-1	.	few	TGTGCCAGCAGCCAAGGGTTCGGGGTAGAAGAGACCCAGTACTTC	CASSQGFGVEETQYF
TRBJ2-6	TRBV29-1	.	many	TGCAGCGTTGTTACGGGGGTCCACTCTGGGGCCAACGTCCTGACTTTC	CSVVTGVHSGANVLTF
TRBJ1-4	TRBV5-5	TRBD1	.	TGTGCCAGCAGCTCCCCGGACAGGGGGCTCGGTGAAAAACTGTTTTTT	CASSSPDRGLGEKLFF
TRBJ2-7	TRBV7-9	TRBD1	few	TGTGCCAGCAGCCCCTCGACAGGGTTGGATCTCTACGAGCAGTACTTC	CASSPSTGLDLYEQYF
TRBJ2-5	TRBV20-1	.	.	TGCAGTGTTGGGACCAAAGAGACCCAGTACTTC	CSVGTKETQYF
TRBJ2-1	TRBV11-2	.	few	TGTGCCAGCAGCGACGGGAGACTCTCCTACAATGAGCAGTTCTTC	CASSDGRLSYNEQFF
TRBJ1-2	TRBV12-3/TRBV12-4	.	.	TGTGCCAGCATTAAGCAGGGGACCCCCGGTGGGGGCTACACCTTC	CASIKQGTPGGGYTF
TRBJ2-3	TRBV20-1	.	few	TGCAGTGCTAGTTTCCCAGGGGTCGGAACAGATACGCAGTATTTT	CSASFPGVGTDTQYF
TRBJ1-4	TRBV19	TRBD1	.	TGTGCCAGTAGTGGAACAGGGGTATATGAAAAACTGTTTTTT	CASSGTGVYEKLFF
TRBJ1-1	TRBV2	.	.	TGTGCCAGCAGAGCCGACAGCTCCACCTTGAACACTGAAGCTTTCTTT	CASRADSSTLNTEAFF
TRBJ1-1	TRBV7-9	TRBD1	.	TGTGCCAGCAGACTAACAGGGGGCGACACTGAAGCTTTCTTT	CASRLTGGDTEAFF
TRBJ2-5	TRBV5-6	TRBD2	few	TGTGCCAGCAGCCCCGAACCGACTAGCGAAGAGACCCAGTACTTC	CASSPEPTSEETQYF
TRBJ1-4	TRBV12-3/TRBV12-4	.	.	TGTGCCAGCAGTTTCGGGGGGTGGGTTGAAAAACTGTTTTTT	CASSFGGWVEKLFF
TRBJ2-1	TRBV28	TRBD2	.	TGTGCCAGCAGCCCTACGACTAGCGGGAGTAGGAATGAGCAGTTCTTC	CASSPTTSGSRNEQFF
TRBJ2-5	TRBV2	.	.	TGTGCCAGCGGTCGGGCGCAAGAGACCCAGTACTTC	CASGRAQETQYF
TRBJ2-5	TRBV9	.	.	TGTGCCAGCAGACGGAACCCGGGACCTCAAGAGACCCAGTACTTC	CASRRNPGPQETQYF
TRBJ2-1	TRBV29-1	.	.	TGCAGCGGAGGACAAAGCTGGAATGAGCAGTTCTTC	CSGGQSWNEQFF
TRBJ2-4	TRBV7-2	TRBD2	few	TGTGCCAGCAGCTTAGGGCTAGCGGGGGAGACAGACATTCAGTACTTC	CASSLGLAGETDIQYF
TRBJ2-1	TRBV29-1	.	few	TGCACCTTAACCGGCGGGACCTACAATGAGCAGTTCTTC	CTLTGGTYNEQFF
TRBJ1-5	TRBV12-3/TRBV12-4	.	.	TGTGCCAGCAGTTTATCAGGGTTCAATCAGCCCCAGCATTTT	CASSLSGFNQPQHF
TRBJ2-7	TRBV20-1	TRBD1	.	TGCAGTGGACTCGGGACAGGGGTTCCATACGAGCAGTACTTC	CSGLGTGVPYEQYF
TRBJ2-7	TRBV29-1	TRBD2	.	TGCAGCGTTGTAACCCCTAGCGGGGTTTTCTACGAGCAGTACTTC	CSVVTPSGVFYEQYF
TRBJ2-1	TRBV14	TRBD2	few	TGTGCCAGCAGCAGGAGGCTAGCGGGAGCATTTGAGCAGTTCTTC	CASSRRLAGAFEQFF
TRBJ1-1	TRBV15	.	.	TGTGCCACCAGCAAGGGGCCGGACCTTGAAGCTTTCTTT	CATSKGPDLEAFF
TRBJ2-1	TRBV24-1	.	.	TGTGCCACCAGTGATAAGGTCGGGAATGAGCAGTTCTTC	CATSDKVGNEQFF
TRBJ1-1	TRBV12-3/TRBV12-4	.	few	TGTGCCAGCAGTTTCCCACAGGGAGGGGGAACTGAAGCTTTCTTT	CASSFPQGGGTEAFF
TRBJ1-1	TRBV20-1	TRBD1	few	TGCAGTGCTTTACCGGGACAGGGGAGTCGTGGGACTGAAGCTTTCTTT	CSALPGQGSRGTEAFF
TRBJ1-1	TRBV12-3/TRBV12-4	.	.	TGTGCCAGCAGTGTCGCCGCGCTACGTGCTTTCTTT	CASSVAALRAFF
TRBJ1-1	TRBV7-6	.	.	TGTGCCAGCAGCTTGGGGGAGGGAAACACTGAAGCTTTCTTT	CASSLGEGNTEAFF
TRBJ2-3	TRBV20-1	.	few	TGCAGTGCTACCCGGGACCTAGGCAGGGATACGCAGTATTTT	CSATRDLGRDTQYF
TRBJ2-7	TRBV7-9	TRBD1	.	TGTGCCAGCAGCGTGGGACAGGGGTTCGACGAGCAGTACTTC	CASSVGQGFDEQYF
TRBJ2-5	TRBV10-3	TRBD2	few	TGTGCCATCAGTGAGTCGACTGGACTAGCGGAAAAAGAGACCCAGTACTTC	CAISESTGLAEKETQYF